The 29 T cell receptor beta chains below were found in one sample sequenced in a study of T cells in Graves' hyperthyroidism and ophthalmopathy. Using RNA transcripts as the source, TCR beta CDR3 regions were amplified. In the first-round RT-PCR of the TCR CDR3, the HTBI primer set was used. TCRdb redid the calling of the multiplex PCR reads with MiXCR, one entry per CDR3 protein. The sample records under 350,000 distinct CDR3 sequences, roughly 13% being singletons. The sample consisted of blood. The receptors come from a woman in her thirties or forties with Graves' hyperthyroidism.

This clonotype was seen repeatedly, ten times or more. The CDR3 is CASSSGTLRSEQYF. For the CDR3, the DNA is TGTGCCAGCAGCTCCGGGACACTTCGAAGCGAGCAGTACTTC. V gene TRBV11-2 combines with J gene TRBJ2-7, with D perhaps matching TRBD1 (6 bases). The CDR3 totals 14 residues. Germline loops: CDR1 SGHAT, CDR2 FQNNGV. V lost 4 bases to trimming and J lost 6 bases, with 16 bases between them.

This clonotype was observed a few times. The chain is built from TRBV20-1 and TRBJ2-3; 7 nucleotides agree with TRBD2. Unmatched junction bases numbered 15, after V lost 4 bases and J lost 5 bases. The germline V gene encodes CDR1 DFQATT and CDR2 SNEGSKA (reference sequence). The CDR3 covers 16 residues. The CDR3 loop reads CSANPFTGPGGDTQYF. CDR3 coding DNA: TGCAGTGCTAATCCTTTTACGGGCCCGGGGGGAGATACGCAGTATTTT.

This clonotype occurred many times. The rearrangement uses TRBV28 and TRBJ1-2, with D perhaps matching TRBD1 (6 bases). This CDR3 is built from 14 residues. Looked up from germline, CDR1 is MDHEN and CDR2 is SYDVKM. The V gene lost 3 bases and the J gene lost 3 bases, with 11 bases spanning the gap. CDR3 DNA: TGTGCCAGCAGTTTTGGGGGGGCGTACTATGGCTACACCTTC. Protein sequence: CASSFGGAYYGYTF.

This clonotype was detected ten times or more. The chain joins TRBV7-9 to TRBJ2-3; no reliable D call. Germline CDR1 reads SEHNR; CDR2 reads FQNEAQ (reference sequence). This CDR3 region has 15 residues. Trimming removed 3 bases from V and 0 bases from J, with 10 bases in between. Written as DNA, the CDR3 is TGTGCCAGCAGCTTGTTACTCCCTAGCACAGATACGCAGTATTTT. Translation: CASSLLLPSTDTQYF.

This rearrangement joins TRBV20-1 to TRBJ2-1, with 10 bases aligning to TRBD2. V lost 2 bases to trimming and J lost 3 bases; unmatched junction nucleotides: 1. There are 14 residues in the CDR3. CDR1 and CDR2 from the germline V gene are DFQATT and SNEGSKA (reference sequence). Written as DNA, the CDR3 is TGCAGTGCTAGACTAGCGGGAGACTACAATGAGCAGTTCTTC. This encodes CSARLAGDYNEQFF.

This clonotype was observed many times. The rearrangement uses TRBV20-1 and TRBJ1-1; the D is unclear. The ends were cut back, 1 base at V and 1 base at J, with 10 bases in the middle. Germline CDR1 and CDR2: DFQATT and SNEGSKA (reference sequence). The CDR3 totals 14 residues. CDR3 nucleotide sequence: TGCAGTGCTAGAGCCGGCAGTTCGAACACTGAAGCTTTCTTT. Encoded protein: CSARAGSSNTEAFF.

The table lists this clonotype with many counts. This chain joins TRBV27 and TRBJ1-3; TRBD1 might be the D (5 bases). The CDR3 length is 11 residues. The germline V gene encodes CDR1 MNHEY and CDR2 SMNVEV (reference sequence). The V gene lost 8 bases and the J gene lost 4 bases, with 6 bases spanning the gap. Here the CDR3 reads CASGHGNTIYF. The CDR3 DNA reads as TGTGCCAGCGGACACGGAAACACCATATATTTT.

This clonotype was picked up a small number of times. The chain has TRBV18 and TRBJ2-2; D uncertain. The germline V gene has CDR1 KGHSH and CDR2 LQKENI. The length of the CDR3 is 15 residues. V shed 3 bases and J shed 2 bases, with 10 bases lying between them. The CDR3 sequence: CASSPLRGNTGELFF. The CDR3 DNA sequence: TGTGCCAGCTCACCCCTCCGCGGAAACACCGGGGAGCTGTTTTTT.

There are many counts of this clonotype. This rearrangement joins TRBV12-3 or TRBV12-4 to TRBJ2-7; a weak D match, TRBD1 (6 bases). CDR3 length: 15 amino acids. V lost 0 bases to trimming and J lost 3 bases, with 12 bases between them. The CDR3, as DNA: TGTGCCAGCAGTTTAGCCTACGGACAGAGCTACGAGCAGTACTTC. It translates to CASSLAYGQSYEQYF.

This clonotype was found many times. The chain carries TRBV11-3 and TRBJ2-5; D gene unclear. The V gene lost 3 bases and the J gene lost 3 bases, with 8 bases spanning the gap. The CDR3 contains 13 residues. Germline V gives CDR1 SGHNT, CDR2 YENEEA. CDR3 amino acids: CASSFEVKETQYF. The CDR3, as DNA: TGTGCCAGCAGCTTTGAGGTTAAAGAGACCCAGTACTTC. Drawing the rest from reference TRBV11-3 and TRBJ2-5, the complete variable domain is EAGVVQSPRYKIIEKKQPVAFWCNPISGHNTLYWYLQNLGQGPELLIRYENEEAVDDSQLPKDRFSAERLKGVDSTLKIQPAELGDSAVYLCASSFEVKETQYFGPGTRLLVL.

This clonotype was seen repeatedly, ten times or more. This chain links TRBV20-1 with TRBJ2-7, with 9 bases fitting TRBD2. The CDR3 has 19 amino acids. Germline-derived CDR1 and CDR2 are DFQATT and SNEGSKA (reference sequence). J was trimmed by 4 bases and V by 1 base; bases with no gene match: 20. The CDR3 sequence: CSARAGEREVPPNPYEQYF. The CDR3 nucleotides are TGCAGTGCTAGAGCGGGGGAGCGGGAGGTTCCGCCCAACCCTTACGAGCAGTACTTC.

The chain joins TRBV6-1 to TRBJ2-1, with TRBD1 matching 8 bases. The CDR3 length is 16 residues. Germline CDR1 MNHNS, CDR2 SASEGT. Trimming took 6 bases from V and 4 from J; bases not matched to a gene: 11. This CDR3 is CASSPKAGTGYNEQFF. The CDR3 coding sequence is TGTGCCAGCAGCCCTAAGGCCGGGACAGGATACAATGAGCAGTTCTTC.

This clonotype has just a few counts. The J gene is TRBJ1-1, the V gene TRBV19; D not certain. The germline V and J ends were trimmed by 2 bases and 5 bases, with 15 bases remaining between them. This CDR3 comprises 15 residues. Germline V gene data show CDR1 as LNHDA and CDR2 as SQIVND (reference sequence). CDR3 residues: CASSIMRPGYTEAFF. In DNA form, the CDR3 reads TGTGCCAGTAGTATAATGAGACCTGGATATACTGAAGCTTTCTTT.

On this clonotype itself: A much larger clone lies one base from this, so it may be a read error. The rearrangement links TRBV2 to TRBJ2-7; 8 bases match TRBD2. Germline values: CDR1 SNHLY, CDR2 FYNNEI. The CDR3 sequence is 12 residues long. This CDR3 reads CATSGLAQEQYF. DNA for the CDR3: TGTGCCACCAGTGGACTAGCACAGGAGCAGTACTTC.

This clonotype occurred many times. Here the CDR3 reads CASESSGANVLTF. CDR3 DNA: TGTGCCAGCGAAAGCTCTGGGGCCAACGTCCTGACTTTC. The rearrangement uses TRBV28 and TRBJ2-6; D remains unclear. V was shortened by 8 bases and J by 0 bases, with 5 bases between the two germline ends. The V gene's germline CDR1 is MDHEN and CDR2 SYDVKM. The CDR3 contains 13 residues.

This clonotype appeared a few times. A read error may explain this, as a much larger clone is one base away. The genes are TRBV2 and TRBJ2-5; TRBD2 matches 9 bases. There are 14 residues in the CDR3. Germline CDR1 reads SNHLY; CDR2 reads FYNNEI. Here the CDR3 reads CASSVAGDQEAQYF. The DNA for the CDR3 is TGTGCCAGCAGTGTAGCGGGGGACCAAGAGGCCCAGTACTTC.

The sample holds many counts of this clonotype. This sequence joins TRBV12-3 or TRBV12-4 and TRBJ2-3; D is unresolved. The CDR3 runs 13 residues. The V and J ends lost 3 bases and 2 bases respectively, with 6 bases between them. This chain's CDR3 is CASSFGDTDTQYF. CDR3 DNA: TGTGCCAGCAGTTTCGGAGACACAGATACGCAGTATTTT.

The V and J genes are TRBV15 and TRBJ2-4, with 14 positions matching TRBD2. The CDR3 spans 17 residues. V trimming: 5 bases; J trimming: 8 bases; junction bases outside the gene matches: 11. Germline CDR1 LNHNV, CDR2 YYDKDF (reference sequence). Written as DNA, the CDR3 is TGTGCCACCAGCGGCGGACTAGCGGGAGGCCTTGGGGACATTCAGTACTTC. This encodes CATSGGLAGGLGDIQYF.

The sample holds many counts of this clonotype. Here the CDR3 reads CSATGTSGSYETQYF. The CDR3 bases are TGCAGTGCAACCGGGACTAGCGGGAGCTATGAGACCCAGTACTTC. This chain links TRBV29-1 with TRBJ2-5; 14 bases are shared with TRBD2. CDR1 and CDR2 from the germline V gene are SQVTM and ANQGSEA. There are 15 residues in the CDR3. Combining the CDR3 with reference TRBV29-1 and TRBJ2-5 gives the whole variable domain SAVISQKPSRDICQRGTSLTIQCQVDSQVTMMFWYRQQPGQSLTLIATANQGSEATYESGFVIDKFPISRPNLTFSTLTVSNMSPEDSSIYLCSATGTSGSYETQYFGPGTRLLVL.

This clonotype has at least ten counts. J is TRBJ2-7 and V is TRBV10-3, with TRBD1 identical over 8 bases. CDR1 and CDR2 from the germline V gene are ENHRY and SYGVKD. V lost 8 bases to trimming and J lost 3 bases; unmatched junction nucleotides: 3. The CDR3 length is 12 residues. CDR3 sequence (DNA): TGTGCCATCTCACAGGGGGTCTACGAGCAGTACTTC. This translates into CAISQGVYEQYF.

This clonotype was recorded at least ten times. The chain links TRBV7-3 to TRBJ2-1; possibly TRBD2 for D (5 bases). Per germline, CDR1 SGHTA and CDR2 FQGTGA. V dropped 2 bases and J dropped 0 bases, with 11 bases sitting between them. The CDR3 is made up of 16 amino acids. CDR3 region: CASSLGRVSSYNEQFF. DNA of the CDR3: TGTGCCAGCAGCTTAGGGCGGGTAAGCTCCTACAATGAGCAGTTCTTC.

This CDR3 is CSARDLATSTDTQYF. The CDR3 nucleotides are TGCAGTGCTAGAGATCTAGCGACTAGCACAGATACGCAGTATTTT. The V call is TRBV20-1, the J call TRBJ2-3, with D possibly being TRBD2 (6 bases). The CDR3 is made up of 15 amino acids. Germline lookup yields CDR1 DFQATT and CDR2 SNEGSKA (reference sequence). V was trimmed by 0 bases and J by 0 bases, leaving 10 bases between them.

In its sample, this clonotype was seen many times. This sequence joins TRBV7-9 and TRBJ2-1; 10 bases are a match to TRBD2. Germline CDR1 is SEHNR and CDR2 is FQNEAQ (reference sequence). The CDR3 extends over 17 amino acids. The trim removed 0 bases at V and 7 bases at J, leaving 9 bases unmatched. CDR3 region: CASSLARLAGLGNEQFF. The CDR3 nucleotides are TGTGCCAGCAGCTTAGCGCGACTAGCGGGCCTTGGTAATGAGCAGTTCTTC. Full variable domain (rest looked up from reference TRBV7-9 and TRBJ2-1): DTGVSQNPRHKITKRGQNVTFRCDPISEHNRLYWYRQTLGQGPEFLTYFQNEAQLEKSRLLSDRFSAERPKGSFSTLEIQRTEQGDSAMYLCASSLARLAGLGNEQFFGPGTRLTVL.

V and J are TRBV7-3 and TRBJ1-1; D not resolved. This CDR3 is built from 14 residues. CDR1 and CDR2 from the germline V gene are SGHTA and FQGTGA. V lost 2 bases to trimming and J lost 5 bases, with 12 bases between them. CDR3 DNA sequence: TGTGCCAGCAGCTTAGGGCACGGGAGAACTGAAGCTTTCTTT. Encoded protein: CASSLGHGRTEAFF.

This clonotype was recorded at least ten times. This chain uses TRBV2 with TRBJ1-5, with D possibly TRBD1 on 6 matching bases. Per germline, CDR1 SNHLY and CDR2 FYNNEI. The CDR3 covers 14 residues. The V and J ends lost 4 bases and 5 bases respectively, with 12 bases between them. CDR3 in DNA: TGTGCCAGCAGTGTCGACAGGACCTATCAGCCCCAGCATTTT. Residues: CASSVDRTYQPQHF.

The chain combines TRBV5-6 with TRBJ2-2; 7 nucleotides agree with TRBD1. V was pared by 5 bases and J by 4 bases, with 8 bases of the junction left unmatched. This CDR3 has 15 residues. The V gene's germline CDR1 is SGHDT and CDR2 YYEEEE. The CDR3 here is CASSDSTGATGELFF. CDR3 DNA: TGTGCCAGCAGTGACTCCACAGGGGCCACCGGGGAGCTGTTTTTT. The full variable domain, completed using reference TRBV5-6 and TRBJ2-2, is DAGVTQSPTHLIKTRGQQVTLRCSPKSGHDTVSWYQQALGQGPQFIFQYYEEEERQRGNFPDRFSGHQFPNYSSELNVNALLLGDSALYLCASSDSTGATGELFFGEGSRLTVL.

This clonotype occurred many times. This chain joins TRBV12-3 or TRBV12-4 and TRBJ2-6; D ambiguous. The V and J ends lost 8 bases and 3 bases respectively, with 8 bases between them. The CDR3 spans 13 residues. The CDR3 reads CASGVDGANVLTF. The CDR3 region has the DNA TGTGCCAGCGGGGTGGATGGGGCCAACGTCCTGACTTTC.

This clonotype was seen a handful of times. This sequence joins TRBV2 and TRBJ1-6, with D possibly matching TRBD1 (6 bases). CDR1 and CDR2 from the germline V gene are SNHLY and FYNNEI. The ends were cut back, 6 bases at V and 4 bases at J, with 10 bases in the middle. The CDR3 spans 14 residues. The CDR3 protein is CASSGTTYNSPLHF. The DNA for the CDR3 is TGTGCCAGCAGCGGGACAACTTATAATTCACCCCTCCACTTT.

This clonotype showed up many times. This chain joins TRBV2 and TRBJ2-3; 7 nucleotides align to TRBD2. The ends lost 2 bases at V and 2 bases at J; junction bases unmatched: 4. The V gene's germline CDR1 is SNHLY and CDR2 FYNNEI. The CDR3 consists of 15 residues. Written as DNA, the CDR3 is TGTGCCAGCAGTGAACGGGCGGGAGCCACAGATACGCAGTATTTT. Translation: CASSERAGATDTQYF.